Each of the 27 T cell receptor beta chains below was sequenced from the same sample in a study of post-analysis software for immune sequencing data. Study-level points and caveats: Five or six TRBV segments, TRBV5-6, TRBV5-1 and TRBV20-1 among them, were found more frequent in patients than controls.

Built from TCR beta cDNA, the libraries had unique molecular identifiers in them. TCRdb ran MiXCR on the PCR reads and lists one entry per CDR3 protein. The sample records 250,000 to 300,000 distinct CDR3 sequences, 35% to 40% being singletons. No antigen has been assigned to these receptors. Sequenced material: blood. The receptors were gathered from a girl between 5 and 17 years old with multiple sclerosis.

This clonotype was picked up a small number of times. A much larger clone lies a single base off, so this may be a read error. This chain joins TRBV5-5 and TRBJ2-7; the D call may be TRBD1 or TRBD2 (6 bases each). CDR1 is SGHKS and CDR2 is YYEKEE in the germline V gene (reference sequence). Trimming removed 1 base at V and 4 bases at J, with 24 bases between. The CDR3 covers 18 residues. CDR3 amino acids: CASSLSPGAALGGYEQYF. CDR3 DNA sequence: TGTGCCAGCAGCTTGAGTCCGGGGGCGGCATTAGGGGGATACGAGCAGTACTTC.

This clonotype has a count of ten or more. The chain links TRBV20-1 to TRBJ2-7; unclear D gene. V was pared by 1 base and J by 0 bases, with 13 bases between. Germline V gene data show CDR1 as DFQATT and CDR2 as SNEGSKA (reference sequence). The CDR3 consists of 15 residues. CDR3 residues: CSARAAAELSYEQYF. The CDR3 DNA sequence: TGCAGTGCTAGAGCGGCGGCGGAGCTCTCCTACGAGCAGTACTTC.

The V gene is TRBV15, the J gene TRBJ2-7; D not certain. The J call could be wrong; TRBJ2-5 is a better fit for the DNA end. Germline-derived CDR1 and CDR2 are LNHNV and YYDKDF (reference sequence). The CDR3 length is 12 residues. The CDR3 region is CATARHKETQYF. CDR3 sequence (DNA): TGTGCCACCGCGAGACATAAAGAGACCCAGTACTTC.

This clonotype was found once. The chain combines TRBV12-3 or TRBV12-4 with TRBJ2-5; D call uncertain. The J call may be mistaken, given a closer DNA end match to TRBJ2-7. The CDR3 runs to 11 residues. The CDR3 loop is CASSPNYEQYF. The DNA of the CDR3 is TGTGCCAGCAGTCCCAACTACGAGCAGTACTTC.

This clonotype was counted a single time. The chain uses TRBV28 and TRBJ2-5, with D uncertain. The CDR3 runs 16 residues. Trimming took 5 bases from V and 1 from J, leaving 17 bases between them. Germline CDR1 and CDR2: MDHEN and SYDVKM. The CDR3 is CASSPIGSPTQETQYF. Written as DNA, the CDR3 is TGTGCCAGCAGTCCCATTGGAAGCCCAACCCAAGAGACCCAGTACTTC.

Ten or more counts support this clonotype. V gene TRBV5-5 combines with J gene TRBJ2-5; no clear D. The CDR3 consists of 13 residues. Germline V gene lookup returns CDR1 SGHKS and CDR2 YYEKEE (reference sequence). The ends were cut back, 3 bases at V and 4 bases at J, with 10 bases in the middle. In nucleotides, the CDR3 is TGTGCCAGCAGCTCCTGGAGAGGAGAGACCCAGTACTTC. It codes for CASSSWRGETQYF.

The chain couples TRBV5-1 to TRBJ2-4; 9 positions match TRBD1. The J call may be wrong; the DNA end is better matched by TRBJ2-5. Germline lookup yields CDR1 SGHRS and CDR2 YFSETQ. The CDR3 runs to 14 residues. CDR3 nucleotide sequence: TGCGCCAGCAGCCAAGGGACAGGGATGGAGACCCAGTACTTC. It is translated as CASSQGTGMETQYF.

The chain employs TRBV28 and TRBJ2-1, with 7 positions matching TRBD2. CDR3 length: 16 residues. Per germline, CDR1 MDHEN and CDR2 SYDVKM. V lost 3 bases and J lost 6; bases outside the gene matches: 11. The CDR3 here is CASSFLGLEISNEQFF. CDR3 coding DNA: TGTGCCAGCAGTTTCCTAGGACTAGAGATTTCCAATGAGCAGTTCTTC.

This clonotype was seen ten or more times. CDR3 nucleotide sequence: TGTGCCACCAGCAAAAGGACAGGGACCGATACGCAGTATTTT. Translating gives CATSKRTGTDTQYF. The chain joins TRBV15 to TRBJ2-3, with 8 bases lining up with TRBD1. This CDR3 contains 14 residues. V gave up 4 bases and J gave up 6 bases; unmatched junction bases: 6. CDR1 LNHNV and CDR2 YYDKDF come from the germline V gene (reference sequence).

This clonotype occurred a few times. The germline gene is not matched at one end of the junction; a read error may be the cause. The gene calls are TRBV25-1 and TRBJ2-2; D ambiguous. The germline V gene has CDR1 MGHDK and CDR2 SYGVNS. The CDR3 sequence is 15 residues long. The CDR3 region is CTSSESGGNTGELFF. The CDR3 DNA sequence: TGTACCAGCAGTGAATCGGGCGGCAACACCGGGGAGCTGTTTTTT.

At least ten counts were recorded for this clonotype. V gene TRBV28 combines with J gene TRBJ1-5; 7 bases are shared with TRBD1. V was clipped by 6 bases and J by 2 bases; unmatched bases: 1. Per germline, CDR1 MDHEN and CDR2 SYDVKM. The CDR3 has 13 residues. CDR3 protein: CASSTGGNQPQHF. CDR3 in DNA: TGTGCCAGCAGCACAGGGGGCAATCAGCCCCAGCATTTT.

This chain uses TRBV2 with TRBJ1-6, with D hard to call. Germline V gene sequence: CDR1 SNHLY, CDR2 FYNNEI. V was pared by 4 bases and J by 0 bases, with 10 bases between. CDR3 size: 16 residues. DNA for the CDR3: TGTGCCAGCAGTGGACCTCGGAGCTCCTATAATTCACCCCTCCACTTT. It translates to CASSGPRSSYNSPLHF.

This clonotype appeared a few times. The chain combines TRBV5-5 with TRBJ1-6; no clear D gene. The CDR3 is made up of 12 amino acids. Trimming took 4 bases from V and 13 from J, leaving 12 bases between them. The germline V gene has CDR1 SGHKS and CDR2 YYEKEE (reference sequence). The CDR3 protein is CASSGTREPLHF. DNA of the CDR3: TGTGCCAGCAGCGGAACTCGGGAGCCCCTCCACTTT.

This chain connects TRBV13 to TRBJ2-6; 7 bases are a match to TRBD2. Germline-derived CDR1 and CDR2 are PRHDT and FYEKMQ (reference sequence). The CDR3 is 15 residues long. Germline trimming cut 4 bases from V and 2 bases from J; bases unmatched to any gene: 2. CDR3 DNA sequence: TGTGCCAGCAGCTCGGGACTAACTGGGGCCAACGTCCTGACTTTC. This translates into CASSSGLTGANVLTF. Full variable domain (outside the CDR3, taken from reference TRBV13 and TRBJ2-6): AAGVIQSPRHLIKEKRETATLKCYPIPRHDTVYWYQQGPGQDPQFLISFYEKMQSDKGSIPDRFSAQQFSDYHSELNMSSLELGDSALYFCASSSGLTGANVLTFGAGSRLTVL.

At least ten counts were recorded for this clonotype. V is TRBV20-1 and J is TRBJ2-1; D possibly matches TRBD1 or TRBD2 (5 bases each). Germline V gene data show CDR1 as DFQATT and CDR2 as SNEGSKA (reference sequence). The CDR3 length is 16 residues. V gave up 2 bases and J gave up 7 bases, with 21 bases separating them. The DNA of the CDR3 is TGCAGTGCTAGACACCACCGGGACCCGGGGAAGAATGAGCAGTTCTTC. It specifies CSARHHRDPGKNEQFF.

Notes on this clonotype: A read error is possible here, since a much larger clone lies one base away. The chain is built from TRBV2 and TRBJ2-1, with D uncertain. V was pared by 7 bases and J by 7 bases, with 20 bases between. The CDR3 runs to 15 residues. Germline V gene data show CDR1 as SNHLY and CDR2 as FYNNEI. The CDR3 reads CASTPDDGSGNEQFF. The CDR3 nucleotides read TGTGCCAGCACCCCGGACGACGGGTCTGGTAATGAGCAGTTCTTC. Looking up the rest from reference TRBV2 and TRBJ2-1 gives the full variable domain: EPEVTQTPSHQVTQMGQEVILRCVPISNHLYFYWYRQILGQKVEFLVSFYNNEISEKSEIFDDQFSVERPDGSNFTLKIRSTKLEDSAMYFCASTPDDGSGNEQFFGPGTRLTVL.

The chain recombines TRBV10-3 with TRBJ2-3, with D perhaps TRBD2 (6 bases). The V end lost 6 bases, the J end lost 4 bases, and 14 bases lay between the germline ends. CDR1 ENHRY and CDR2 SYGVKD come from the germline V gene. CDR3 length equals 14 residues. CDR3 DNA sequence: TGTGCCATCAGGGAGACGACTAGTCCAGATACGCAGTATTTT. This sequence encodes CAIRETTSPDTQYF.

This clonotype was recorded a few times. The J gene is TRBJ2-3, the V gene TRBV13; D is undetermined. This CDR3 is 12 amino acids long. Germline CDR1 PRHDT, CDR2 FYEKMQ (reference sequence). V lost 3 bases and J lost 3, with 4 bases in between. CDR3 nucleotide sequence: TGTGCCAGCAGCTTCTGGACAGATACGCAGTATTTT. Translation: CASSFWTDTQYF.

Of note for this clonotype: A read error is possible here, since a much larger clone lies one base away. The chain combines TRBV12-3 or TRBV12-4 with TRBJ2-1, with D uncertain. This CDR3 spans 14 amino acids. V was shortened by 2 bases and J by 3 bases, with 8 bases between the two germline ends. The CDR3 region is CASSLYEHYNEQFF. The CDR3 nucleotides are TGTGCCAGCAGTTTATACGAGCACTACAATGAGCAGTTCTTC.

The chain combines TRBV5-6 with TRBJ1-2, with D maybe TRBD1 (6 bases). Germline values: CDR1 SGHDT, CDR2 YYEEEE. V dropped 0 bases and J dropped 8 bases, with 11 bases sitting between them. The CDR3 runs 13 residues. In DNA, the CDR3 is TGTGCCAGCAGCTTGGGGACAGTGGCCGGCTACACCTTC. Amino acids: CASSLGTVAGYTF. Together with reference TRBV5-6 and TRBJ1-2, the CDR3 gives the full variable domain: DAGVTQSPTHLIKTRGQQVTLRCSPKSGHDTVSWYQQALGQGPQFIFQYYEEEERQRGNFPDRFSGHQFPNYSSELNVNALLLGDSALYLCASSLGTVAGYTFGSGTRLTVV.

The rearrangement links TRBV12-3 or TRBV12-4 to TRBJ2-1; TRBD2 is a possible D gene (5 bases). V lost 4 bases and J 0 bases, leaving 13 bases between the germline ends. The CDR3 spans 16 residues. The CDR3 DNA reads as TGTGCCAGCAGTTCCCTCGGAGGAAGCTCCTACAATGAGCAGTTCTTC. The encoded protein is CASSSLGGSSYNEQFF.

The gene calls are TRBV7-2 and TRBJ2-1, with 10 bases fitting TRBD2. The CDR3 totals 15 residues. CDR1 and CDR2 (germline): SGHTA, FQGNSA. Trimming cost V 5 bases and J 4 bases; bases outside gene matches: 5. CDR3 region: CASSPLSGGYNEQFF. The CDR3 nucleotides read TGTGCCAGCAGCCCCCTTAGCGGGGGGTACAATGAGCAGTTCTTC.

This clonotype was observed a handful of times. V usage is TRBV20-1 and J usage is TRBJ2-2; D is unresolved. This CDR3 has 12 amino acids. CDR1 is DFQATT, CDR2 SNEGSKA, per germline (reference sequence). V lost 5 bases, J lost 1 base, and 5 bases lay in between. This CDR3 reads CSAPRNTGELFF. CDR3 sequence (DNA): TGCAGTGCTCCGCGGAACACCGGGGAGCTGTTTTTT.

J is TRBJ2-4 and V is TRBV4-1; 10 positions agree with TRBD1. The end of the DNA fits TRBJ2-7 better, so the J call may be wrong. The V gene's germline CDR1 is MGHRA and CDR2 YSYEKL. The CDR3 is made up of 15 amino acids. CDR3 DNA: TGCGCCAGCAGCCAAGACGACAGGGGGCTCTACGAGCAGTACTTC. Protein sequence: CASSQDDRGLYEQYF.

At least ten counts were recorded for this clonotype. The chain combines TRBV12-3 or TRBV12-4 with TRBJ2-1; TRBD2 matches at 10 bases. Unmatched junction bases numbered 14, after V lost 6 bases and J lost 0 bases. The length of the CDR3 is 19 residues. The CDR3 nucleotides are TGTGCCAGCAGGGCGGGTAGGACTAGCGGAGCGAGCTCCTACAATGAGCAGTTCTTC. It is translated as CASRAGRTSGASSYNEQFF.

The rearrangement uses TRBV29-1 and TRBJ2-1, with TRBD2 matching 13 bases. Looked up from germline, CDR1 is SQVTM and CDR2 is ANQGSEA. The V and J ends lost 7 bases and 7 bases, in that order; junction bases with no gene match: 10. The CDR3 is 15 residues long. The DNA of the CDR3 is TGCAGCGGTCAACTAGCGGGAGGGCCAAAGAATGAGCAGTTCTTC. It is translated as CSGQLAGGPKNEQFF.

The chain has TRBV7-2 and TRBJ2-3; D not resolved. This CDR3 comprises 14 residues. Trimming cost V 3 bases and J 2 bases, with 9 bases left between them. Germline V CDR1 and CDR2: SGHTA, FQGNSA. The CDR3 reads CASSFDGNTDTQYF. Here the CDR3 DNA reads TGTGCCAGCAGCTTCGATGGGAACACAGATACGCAGTATTTT.